This entry describes one T cell receptor beta chain. Antigen specificity is unknown. The junction had 10 bases not matched to a gene; V was cut back by 0 bases and J by 1 base. CDR3 length equals 18 residues. Per the germline V gene, CDR1 is LGHNT and CDR2 is FRNRAP. This sample is drawn from a study of cytomegalovirus exposure and HLA in healthy donors. General study points: An ancestry cluster, one associated with Asian ancestry, reportedly showed fewer N-insertions than the approximately 650-donor mean in a later analysis. When presence/absence was analysed, sequencing depth was taken to be roughly uniform across donors.

PCR primers comprised 60 Vbeta and 13 Jbeta primers. Sequencing used immunoSEQ multiplex PCR; TCRdb keeps in-frame clones, though not all of them. The data show around 120,000 clones, 74% seen once. The sample comprised PBMCs. This TCR derives from a man aged 50 to 60 in good health and CMV-seropositive. The chain uses TRBV12-5 and TRBJ2-7; 9 bases map to TRBD1. CDR3 nucleotides: TGTGCTAGTGGTTTGGTACCCCTCGGACAGGGGATATCCTACGAGCAGTACTTC. This sequence encodes CASGLVPLGQGISYEQYF.